This T cell receptor (beta chain) was sequenced for a study of cytomegalovirus exposure and HLA in healthy donors. Trimming shortened V by 4 bases and J by 10 bases, and 12 bases separated the two germline ends. Germline CDR1 reads SGDLS; CDR2 reads YYNGEE. This CDR3 contains 12 residues. Study-wide results and limits: There were some public TCRs occurring in many donors, but most TCR sequences were rare. Cytomegalovirus association was assigned to about 150 TCR beta chains.

Only in-frame clones appear in the TCRdb table, and some are missing; sequencing was by immunoSEQ multiplex PCR. The sample holds some 100,000 clones, approximately 90% seen once. The donors were in the roughly 120-subject validation cohort, distinct from the approximately 730-subject first cohort. Note on this clone: Its antigen is as yet unknown.

Sequencing was done on a sample of PBMCs. The TCR comes from a man aged 18-30 years in good health and CMV-seronegative. The chain is built from TRBV9 and TRBJ2-1; D gene unclear. Here the CDR3 reads CASSSTPREQFF. Here the CDR3 DNA reads TGTGCCAGCAGCTCGACTCCTAGGGAGCAGTTCTTC.